This T cell receptor beta chain emerged from a study of early T cells in non-severe SARS-CoV-2 infection. Study results and caveats: Clonotype matching in VDJdb favored anti-spike CD8 responses and did not capture private and CD4 specificities.

The germline V gene has CDR1 SGHVS and CDR2 FQNEAQ. The CDR3 loop spans 12 amino acids. Trimming left V 5 bases short and J 6 bases short, with 7 bases between. Many counts were recorded for this clonotype. What it binds is not known. Individual cDNA molecules carried attached unique molecular identifiers. TCRdb re-called the 5' RACE reads through MiXCR, storing one row per CDR3 protein. This sample has some 23,000 distinct CDR3 sequences, with around 5% found just once. The source is an adult who was a healthcare worker with PCR-confirmed SARS-CoV-2 infection or an uninfected control (not recorded which). The chain carries TRBV7-8 and TRBJ1-4; perhaps TRBD1 as D (5 bases). The specimen sequenced was whole blood. The CDR3 is CASSKGDEKLFF. CDR3 DNA sequence: TGTGCCAGCAGCAAAGGGGATGAAAAACTGTTTTTT.